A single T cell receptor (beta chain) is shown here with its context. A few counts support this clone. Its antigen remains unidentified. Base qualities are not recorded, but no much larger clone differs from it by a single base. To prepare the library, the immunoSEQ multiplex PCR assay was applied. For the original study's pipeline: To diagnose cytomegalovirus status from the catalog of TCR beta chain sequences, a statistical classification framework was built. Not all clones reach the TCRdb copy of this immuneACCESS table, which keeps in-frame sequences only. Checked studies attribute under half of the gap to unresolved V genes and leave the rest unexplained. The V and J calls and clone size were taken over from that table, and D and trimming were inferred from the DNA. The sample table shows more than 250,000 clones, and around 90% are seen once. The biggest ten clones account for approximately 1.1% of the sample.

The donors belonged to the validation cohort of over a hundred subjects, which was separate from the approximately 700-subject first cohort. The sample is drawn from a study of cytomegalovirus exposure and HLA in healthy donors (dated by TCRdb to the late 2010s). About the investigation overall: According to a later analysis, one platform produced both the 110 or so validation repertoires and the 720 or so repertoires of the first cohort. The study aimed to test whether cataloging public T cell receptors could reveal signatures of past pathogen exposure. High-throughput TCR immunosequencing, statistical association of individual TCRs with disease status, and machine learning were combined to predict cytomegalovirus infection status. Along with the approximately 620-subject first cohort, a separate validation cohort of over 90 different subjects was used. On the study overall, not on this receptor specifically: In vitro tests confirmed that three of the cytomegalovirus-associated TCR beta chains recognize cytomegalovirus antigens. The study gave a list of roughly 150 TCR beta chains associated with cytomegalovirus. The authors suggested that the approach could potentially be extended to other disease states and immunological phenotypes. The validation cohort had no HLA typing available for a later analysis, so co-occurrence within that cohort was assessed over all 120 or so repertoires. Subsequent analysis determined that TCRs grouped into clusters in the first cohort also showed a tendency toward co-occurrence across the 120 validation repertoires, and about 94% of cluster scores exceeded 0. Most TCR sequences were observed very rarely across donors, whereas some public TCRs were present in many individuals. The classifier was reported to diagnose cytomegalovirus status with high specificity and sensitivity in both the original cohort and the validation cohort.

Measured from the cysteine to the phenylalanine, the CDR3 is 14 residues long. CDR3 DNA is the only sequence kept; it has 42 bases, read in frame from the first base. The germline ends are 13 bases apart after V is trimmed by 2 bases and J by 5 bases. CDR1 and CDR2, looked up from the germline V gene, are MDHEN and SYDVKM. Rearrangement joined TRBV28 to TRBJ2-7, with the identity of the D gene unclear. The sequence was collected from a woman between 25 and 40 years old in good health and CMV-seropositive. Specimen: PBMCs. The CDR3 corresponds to CASSLGLSPHEQYF. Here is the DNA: TGTGCCAGCAGTTTAGGGCTGAGTCCCCACGAGCAGTACTTC.